What follows are 21 T cell receptor beta chains derived from one specimen sequenced in a study of blood T cells in healthy people across ages. Primed by a sample-barcoded 5' primer and a J-beta primer mix, a second PCR proceeded for about 6 to 11 cycles. TCRdb fed the 5' RACE reads into MiXCR, producing one record per CDR3 protein. The sample has 1.5 million to 2 million distinct CDR3 sequences, about 35% seen once; the top ten hold roughly 12%. Input material: blood. The receptor source for this set is a woman in her thirties in good health.

Notes on this clonotype: Sequence at one end of the junction differs from germline and may be a read error. The rearrangement links TRBV20-1 to TRBJ1-5; D might be TRBD1 (5 bases). CDR1 and CDR2 (germline): DFQATT, SNEGSKA (reference sequence). The CDR3 loop spans 13 amino acids. This CDR3 reads CSASLGGGQPRHF. In DNA, the CDR3 is TGCAGTGCTAGCCTCGGGGGGGGTCAGCCCCGGCATTTT.

The chain has TRBV9 and TRBJ2-1; 8 bases line up with TRBD2. CDR3 length equals 17 residues. After removal of 3 bases from V and 4 bases from J, the junction contained 12 bases not matched to a gene. The germline V gene encodes CDR1 SGDLS and CDR2 YYNGEE. CDR3 amino acids: CASSDSPGTSGYNEQFF. CDR3 DNA: TGTGCCAGCAGCGACAGCCCGGGAACTAGCGGATACAATGAGCAGTTCTTC.

Regarding this clonotype: A much more abundant neighbour one base away suggests this may be a read error. The rearrangement joins TRBV4-1 to TRBJ2-3, with 12 bases aligning to TRBD2. The CDR3 runs 17 residues. Looked up from germline, CDR1 is MGHRA and CDR2 is YSYEKL. CDR3 bases: TGCGCCAGCAGCCAAGACTGGACTAGCGGGGTCACAGATGCGCAGTATTTT. Translating it yields CASSQDWTSGVTDAQYF.

This clonotype has more than one count but fewer than ten. The chain employs TRBV6-6 and TRBJ2-3; TRBD1 is a possible D gene (5 bases). CDR1 and CDR2 (germline): MNHNY, SVGAGI (reference sequence). Trimming left V 4 bases short and J 2 bases short, with 19 bases between. CDR3 length: 17 amino acids. The CDR3 reads CASSFSRQLKFTDTQYF. CDR3 coding DNA: TGTGCCAGCAGTTTTTCAAGACAGCTTAAGTTCACAGATACGCAGTATTTT.

The chain is built from TRBV6-2 or TRBV6-3 and TRBJ2-2; D may match TRBD1 or TRBD2 (6 bases each). The CDR3 is 15 residues long. CDR1 is MNHEY, CDR2 SVGEGT, per germline. Between the trimmed V and J ends, which lost 6 bases and 0 bases, there was a span of 11 bases. The CDR3 protein is CASRPRGPNTGELFF. CDR3 nucleotides: TGTGCCAGCAGACCCCGGGGGCCGAACACCGGGGAGCTGTTTTTT.

The DNA of the CDR3 is TGCGCCAGCAGGGCTCAGGAGGGATATGAAAAACTGTTTTTT. Translation: CASRAQEGYEKLFF. The V gene is TRBV4-1, the J gene TRBJ1-4; D call uncertain. Germline CDR1 and CDR2: MGHRA and YSYEKL. The CDR3 has 14 amino acids. The V end was cut by 6 bases, the J end by 6 bases, with 14 bases between.

This clonotype was observed a handful of times. V is TRBV10-2 and J is TRBJ2-1; no clear D. CDR1 and CDR2 from the germline V gene are WSHSY and SAAADI. V was cut by 3 bases and J by 2 bases, with 11 bases left in between. There are 15 residues in the CDR3. CDR3: CASSDRLLTYNEQFF. The DNA for the CDR3 is TGCGCCAGCAGTGATAGGCTATTAACCTACAATGAGCAGTTCTTC.

In this sample, this clonotype turned up a few times. A read error may explain this, as a much larger clone is one base away. The chain has TRBV5-1 and TRBJ2-1, with 7 bases lining up with TRBD1. V lost 0 bases, J lost 9 bases, and 9 bases stayed unmatched. The CDR3 has 15 residues. Germline CDR1 SGHRS, CDR2 YFSETQ. In DNA, the CDR3 is TGCGCCAGCAGCTTGGAGGGCAGGGGGACGAGTGAGCAGTTCTTC. It yields the protein CASSLEGRGTSEQFF.

This clonotype turned up a few times. The chain carries TRBV20-1 and TRBJ2-7, with D tentatively TRBD2 (6 bases). Germline V gene sequence: CDR1 DFQATT, CDR2 SNEGSKA (reference sequence). Between the trimmed V and J ends, which lost 3 bases and 6 bases, there was a span of 12 bases. The CDR3 has 12 residues. In DNA form, the CDR3 reads TGCAGTGCTAGTTGGGTTAGCGGCGAGCAGTACTTC. Translation gives CSASWVSGEQYF.

The V call is TRBV6-1, the J call TRBJ2-5, with 9 bases identical to TRBD1. The trim removed 8 bases at V and 13 bases at J, leaving 14 bases unmatched. CDR1 and CDR2 (germline): MNHNS, SASEGT. This CDR3 has 13 amino acids. The DNA for the CDR3 is TGTGCCAGCGGATTACGGGACAGGGACGTCGTGTACTTC. It translates to CASGLRDRDVVYF.

This clonotype was seen ten or more times. The chain couples TRBV2 to TRBJ2-1, with unresolved D. CDR3 length: 12 residues. CDR1 is SNHLY, CDR2 FYNNEI, per germline. With 7 bases removed from V and 4 bases from J, the gap between germline ends came to 8 bases. The CDR3 coding sequence is TGTGCCAGCATAGAACCATACAATGAGCAGTTCTTC. Translating it yields CASIEPYNEQFF.

About this clonotype: The junction does not match germline at one end; this may be a read error. The chain has TRBV11-2 and TRBJ2-5, with D unclear. The CDR3 is 14 residues long. Germline V CDR1 and CDR2: SGHAT, FQNNGV. The CDR3 is CACSLLSNRETQYF. The CDR3 nucleotides read TGTGCCTGCAGCCTCTTGAGTAATAGAGAGACCCAGTACTTC.

This clonotype came up a few times. The CDR3: CASSERLDTQYF. CDR3 nucleotide sequence: TGTGCCAGCAGTGAGCGATTAGATACGCAGTATTTT. The V and J genes are TRBV6-1 and TRBJ2-3; unclear D gene. This CDR3 region has 12 residues. Germline values: CDR1 MNHNS, CDR2 SASEGT. The V end was cut by 3 bases, the J end by 5 bases, with 6 bases between.

This chain connects TRBV30 to TRBJ1-2; D gene unclear. Germline loops: CDR1 GTSNPN, CDR2 SVGIG (reference sequence). The CDR3 totals 12 residues. The V end was cut by 5 bases, the J end by 5 bases, with 12 bases between. In DNA form, the CDR3 reads TGTGCCTGGGCTGGGCAGAAATATGGCTACACCTTC. Amino acids: CAWAGQKYGYTF.

This clonotype has just a few counts. The rearrangement links TRBV7-9 to TRBJ2-1, with D uncertain. Germline CDR1 reads SEHNR; CDR2 reads FQNEAQ (reference sequence). V shed 5 bases and J shed 7 bases, with 21 bases lying between them. The CDR3 spans 16 residues. CDR3 region: CASSPKTQPGANEQFF. The CDR3 bases are TGTGCCAGCAGCCCTAAGACGCAGCCTGGAGCGAATGAGCAGTTCTTC.

The V gene is TRBV20-1, the J gene TRBJ2-1; 8 positions agree with TRBD2. The CDR3 extends over 17 amino acids. After removal of 5 bases from V and 2 bases from J, the junction contained 14 bases not matched to a gene. The germline gives CDR1 DFQATT, CDR2 SNEGSKA (reference sequence). CDR3 DNA sequence: TGCAGTGCTGATGCCCGGGGGGGCGGGATCCCCTACAATGAGCAGTTCTTC. As protein: CSADARGGGIPYNEQFF.

V gene TRBV12-3 or TRBV12-4 combines with J gene TRBJ1-6; D unresolved. Trimming removed 5 bases at V and 14 bases at J, with 25 bases between. This CDR3 has 16 residues. The CDR3 DNA reads as TGTGCCAGCAGTCTCCCCCCGGGTTTTGAGGGTAGGGCCCTCCACTTT. It yields the protein CASSLPPGFEGRALHF.

This clonotype has more than one count but fewer than ten. The chain has TRBV11-2 and TRBJ2-1, with a possible D match to TRBD2 (7 bases). The CDR3 covers 13 residues. CDR1 and CDR2 from the germline V gene are SGHAT and FQNNGV. The V gene lost 8 bases and the J gene lost 2 bases, with 10 bases spanning the gap. The CDR3 sequence: CASGGGPYNEQFF. The CDR3 DNA reads TGTGCCAGCGGGGGGGGCCCCTACAATGAGCAGTTCTTC.

As concerns this clonotype: A read error is possible here, since a much larger clone lies one base away. It is likely a read error, because the conserved phenylalanine at the end of the CDR3 is missing. The chain couples TRBV29-1 to TRBJ1-1; D ambiguous. CDR1 SQVTM and CDR2 ANQGSEA come from the germline V gene. This CDR3 is built from 12 residues. The V gene lost 7 bases and the J gene lost 4 bases, with 13 bases spanning the gap. The CDR3 sequence: CSGRRVGTEAFC. CDR3 sequence (DNA): TGCAGCGGGAGAAGGGTAGGCACTGAAGCTTTCTGT.

V gene TRBV20-1 combines with J gene TRBJ2-3; D is ambiguous. The germline gives CDR1 DFQATT, CDR2 SNEGSKA (reference sequence). The CDR3 consists of 15 residues. Trimming stripped 1 base from V and 5 bases from J, with 16 bases between. CDR3: CSARGYRQVRDTQYF. As DNA, the CDR3 is TGCAGTGCTAGAGGATATCGCCAGGTCAGAGATACGCAGTATTTT.

The chain joins TRBV5-6 to TRBJ2-7; D tentatively reads TRBD1 or TRBD2 (5 bases each). The germline gives CDR1 SGHDT, CDR2 YYEEEE. The CDR3 loop spans 16 amino acids. V shed 4 bases and J shed 7 bases, with 24 bases lying between them. This chain's CDR3 is CASSVGPPALVNEQYF. The CDR3 DNA reads as TGTGCCAGCAGCGTGGGACCACCTGCCTTGGTCAATGAGCAGTACTTC.